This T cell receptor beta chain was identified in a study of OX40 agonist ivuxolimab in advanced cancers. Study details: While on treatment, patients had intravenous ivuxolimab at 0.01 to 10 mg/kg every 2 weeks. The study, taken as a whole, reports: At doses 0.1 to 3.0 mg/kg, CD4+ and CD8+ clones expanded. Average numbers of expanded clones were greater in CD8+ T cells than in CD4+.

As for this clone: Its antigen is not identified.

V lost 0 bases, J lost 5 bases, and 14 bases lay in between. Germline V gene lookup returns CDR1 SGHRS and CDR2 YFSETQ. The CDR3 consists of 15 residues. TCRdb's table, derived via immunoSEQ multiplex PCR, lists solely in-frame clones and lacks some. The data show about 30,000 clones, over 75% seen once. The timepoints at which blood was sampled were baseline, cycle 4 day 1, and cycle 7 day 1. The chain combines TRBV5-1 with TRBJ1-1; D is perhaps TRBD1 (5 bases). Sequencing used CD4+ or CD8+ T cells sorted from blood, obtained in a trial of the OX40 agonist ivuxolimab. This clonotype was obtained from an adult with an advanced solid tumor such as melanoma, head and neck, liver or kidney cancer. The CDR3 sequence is CASSLAPGIGTEAFF. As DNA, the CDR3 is TGCGCCAGCAGCTTGGCCCCAGGGATTGGAACTGAAGCTTTCTTT.